This T cell receptor beta chain was obtained from a study of T cell responses to AZD1222 COVID-19 vaccine. Measured with immunoSEQ multiplex PCR; TCRdb has only the in-frame clones, and not every one. The table has 90,000 to 130,000 clones, about 87% seen once; the top ten hold over 12%. In germline, CDR1 is LGHDT, CDR2 YNNKEL (reference sequence). V was pared by 4 bases and J by 5 bases, with 18 bases between. The CDR3 runs 16 residues. The clonotype was recovered from an adult who received the AZD1222 COVID-19 vaccine. This sequence joins TRBV3-1 (or the pseudogene TRBV3-2) and TRBJ1-5; D is uncertain. The specimen comprised peripheral blood, sampled 28 days after the second AZD1222 dose. The CDR3 bases are TGTGCCAGCAGCCTCTCCTCGTCAGGAATTCATCAGCCCCAGCATTTT. Protein sequence: CASSLSSSGIHQPQHF.